Listed below are T cell receptor beta chains from one sample, sequenced in a study of PD-L1 blockade in urothelial cancer. Profiled with immunoSEQ multiplex PCR; TCRdb holds only in-frame clones, not every one. The sample has tens of thousands of clones, around 90% seen once; the top ten hold around 0.94%. The sequencing here drew on PBMCs, taken around atezolizumab (anti-PD-L1) treatment. All receptors derive from a woman older than 75 with urothelial cancer. Both conserved end residues are part of each CDR3. Each record gives: clone size, D gene, J gene, V gene, CDR3 protein, CDR3 DNA. D genes are given only for firm matches. Expanded clones are given a class, and other clones once, few, many or no size at all.

clone size: NA; D gene: NA; J gene: TRBJ2-1; V gene: TRBV6-1; CDR3 protein: CASSRRERVNEQFF; CDR3 DNA: TGTGCCAGCAGTAGAAGGGAGCGGGTCAATGAGCAGTTCTTC
clone size: NA; D gene: TRBD1; J gene: TRBJ2-7; V gene: TRBV6-1; CDR3 protein: CASMWTGGEQYF; CDR3 DNA: TGTGCCAGCATGTGGACAGGGGGCGAGCAGTACTTC
clone size: NA; D gene: NA; J gene: TRBJ2-2; V gene: TRBV14; CDR3 protein: CASSQYSFANTGELFF; CDR3 DNA: TGTGCCAGCAGCCAATACAGTTTCGCGAACACCGGGGAGCTGTTTTTT
clone size: NA; D gene: TRBD2; J gene: TRBJ2-7; V gene: TRBV19; CDR3 protein: CASSTSGLAGSYEQYF; CDR3 DNA: TGTGCCAGTAGTACTTCTGGACTAGCGGGAAGTTACGAGCAGTACTTC
clone size: NA; D gene: TRBD1; J gene: TRBJ2-1; V gene: TRBV27; CDR3 protein: CASSLRDRGNNEQFF; CDR3 DNA: TGTGCCAGCAGTTTAAGGGACAGGGGCAACAATGAGCAGTTCTTC
clone size: once; D gene: TRBD2; J gene: TRBJ2-7; V gene: TRBV6-1; CDR3 protein: CASSELAGYEQYF; CDR3 DNA: TGTGCCAGCAGTGAACTAGCGGGCTACGAGCAGTACTTC
clone size: NA; D gene: TRBD1; J gene: TRBJ2-1; V gene: TRBV6-5; CDR3 protein: CASSFTGGFYNEQFF; CDR3 DNA: TGTGCCAGCAGTTTTACAGGGGGTTTCTACAATGAGCAGTTCTTC
clone size: NA; D gene: TRBD1; J gene: TRBJ2-1; V gene: TRBV7-8; CDR3 protein: CASSPTAGTGWREQFF; CDR3 DNA: TGTGCCAGCAGCCCAACTGCCGGGACAGGGTGGCGTGAGCAGTTCTTC
clone size: NA; D gene: NA; J gene: TRBJ2-3; V gene: TRBV7-9; CDR3 protein: CASSDDSRDTQYF; CDR3 DNA: TGTGCCAGCAGCGACGACTCCCGCGATACGCAGTATTTT
clone size: NA; D gene: TRBD1; J gene: TRBJ1-1; V gene: TRBV5-6; CDR3 protein: CASSTGGEAFF; CDR3 DNA: TGTGCCAGCAGCACAGGGGGTGAAGCTTTCTTT
clone size: NA; D gene: NA; J gene: TRBJ2-2; V gene: TRBV2; CDR3 protein: CASSVKGDTGELFF; CDR3 DNA: TGTGCCAGCAGTGTGAAGGGGGACACCGGGGAGCTGTTTTTT
clone size: NA; D gene: NA; J gene: TRBJ1-1; V gene: TRBV28; CDR3 protein: CASSLGGNTEAFF; CDR3 DNA: TGTGCCAGCAGTTTAGGAGGGAATACTGAAGCTTTCTTT
clone size: NA; D gene: NA; J gene: TRBJ2-7; V gene: TRBV19; CDR3 protein: CASSIAAGTYEQYF; CDR3 DNA: TGTGCCAGTAGTATCGCTGCCGGGACCTACGAGCAGTACTTC
clone size: NA; D gene: TRBD2; J gene: TRBJ2-3; V gene: TRBV19; CDR3 protein: CASGPSGGTDTQYF; CDR3 DNA: TGTGCCAGTGGTCCTAGCGGGGGCACAGATACGCAGTATTTT
clone size: NA; D gene: NA; J gene: TRBJ1-2; V gene: TRBV27; CDR3 protein: CASSPQVSYARDNPNYGYTF; CDR3 DNA: TGTGCCAGCAGTCCTCAAGTTTCGTATGCCAGGGACAATCCGAACTATGGCTACACCTTC
clone size: few; D gene: NA; J gene: TRBJ1-1; V gene: TRBV30; CDR3 protein: CAWSVGPNTEAFF; CDR3 DNA: TGTGCCTGGAGTGTCGGTCCAAACACTGAAGCTTTCTTT
clone size: NA; D gene: NA; J gene: TRBJ2-7; V gene: TRBV5-4; CDR3 protein: CASSLASGQLWREQYF; CDR3 DNA: TGTGCCAGCAGCTTGGCATCCGGCCAGCTCTGGAGGGAGCAGTACTTC
clone size: NA; D gene: NA; J gene: TRBJ1-5; V gene: TRBV19; CDR3 protein: CASSIGRAGQPQHF; CDR3 DNA: TGTGCCAGTAGTATCGGGAGGGCGGGACAGCCCCAGCATTTT
clone size: NA; D gene: NA; J gene: TRBJ2-2; V gene: TRBV9; CDR3 protein: CASSQGGRRTGELFF; CDR3 DNA: TGTGCCAGCAGCCAGGGTGGCAGGCGCACCGGGGAGCTGTTTTTT
clone size: NA; D gene: TRBD2; J gene: TRBJ2-1; V gene: TRBV9; CDR3 protein: CASSVGLAGSAPYPWDNEQFF; CDR3 DNA: TGTGCCAGCAGCGTGGGACTAGCGGGGTCGGCACCTTACCCTTGGGACAATGAGCAGTTCTTC
clone size: NA; D gene: TRBD2; J gene: TRBJ2-3; V gene: TRBV27; CDR3 protein: CASGRTSASTDTQYF; CDR3 DNA: TGTGCCAGCGGGAGAACTAGCGCCAGCACAGATACGCAGTATTTT
clone size: NA; D gene: NA; J gene: TRBJ1-3; V gene: TRBV9; CDR3 protein: CASSVDTSGNTIYF; CDR3 DNA: TGTGCCAGCAGCGTAGACACCTCTGGAAACACCATATATTTT
clone size: NA; D gene: TRBD1; J gene: TRBJ2-7; V gene: TRBV30; CDR3 protein: CAWRATDRARAISYEQYF; CDR3 DNA: TGTGCCTGGAGGGCGACTGACAGGGCCCGAGCTATTTCCTACGAGCAGTACTTC
clone size: NA; D gene: NA; J gene: TRBJ2-7; V gene: TRBV5-1; CDR3 protein: CASRPPWAAGPEQYF; CDR3 DNA: TGCGCCAGCCGTCCCCCCTGGGCGGCGGGACCCGAGCAGTACTTC
clone size: few; D gene: NA; J gene: TRBJ2-1; V gene: TRBV2; CDR3 protein: CASSGPGLSYNEQFF; CDR3 DNA: TGTGCCAGCAGTGGTCCGGGACTCTCCTACAATGAGCAGTTCTTC
clone size: NA; D gene: TRBD2; J gene: TRBJ2-1; V gene: TRBV7-3; CDR3 protein: CASRDGTSGSWTYNEQFF; CDR3 DNA: TGTGCCAGCAGGGATGGGACTAGCGGGAGCTGGACCTACAATGAGCAGTTCTTC
clone size: NA; D gene: TRBD2; J gene: TRBJ2-1; V gene: TRBV9; CDR3 protein: CASSGGPRVEEQFF; CDR3 DNA: TGTGCCAGCTCGGGAGGGCCCCGCGTAGAGGAGCAGTTCTTC
clone size: NA; D gene: TRBD1; J gene: TRBJ2-3; V gene: TRBV18; CDR3 protein: CASSPGQGVADTQYF; CDR3 DNA: TGTGCCAGCTCACCAGGACAGGGGGTTGCGGATACGCAGTATTTT
clone size: NA; D gene: TRBD2; J gene: TRBJ2-3; V gene: TRBV7-8; CDR3 protein: CASSSGLAESTDTQYF; CDR3 DNA: TGTGCCAGCAGCTCCGGACTAGCTGAAAGCACAGATACGCAGTATTTT
clone size: NA; D gene: NA; J gene: TRBJ2-7; V gene: TRBV15; CDR3 protein: CATSRGLVAYEQYF; CDR3 DNA: TGTGCCACCAGCAGGGGACTGGTCGCCTACGAGCAGTACTTC
clone size: NA; D gene: NA; J gene: TRBJ2-7; V gene: TRBV27; CDR3 protein: CASSPPGFSSYEQYF; CDR3 DNA: TGTGCCAGCAGCCCCCCCGGTTTTAGCTCCTACGAGCAGTACTTC
clone size: NA; D gene: TRBD2; J gene: TRBJ2-7; V gene: TRBV6-1; CDR3 protein: CASRKTSGSSYEQYF; CDR3 DNA: TGTGCCAGCAGGAAGACTAGCGGGAGCTCCTACGAGCAGTACTTC
clone size: NA; D gene: TRBD1; J gene: TRBJ2-1; V gene: TRBV19; CDR3 protein: CASQGASRVGYNEQFF; CDR3 DNA: TGTGCCAGTCAGGGGGCAAGCAGGGTCGGGTACAATGAGCAGTTCTTC
clone size: NA; D gene: NA; J gene: TRBJ1-2; V gene: TRBV5-4; CDR3 protein: CASSLALGHGYTF; CDR3 DNA: TGTGCCAGCAGCTTGGCACTAGGGCATGGCTACACCTTC
clone size: NA; D gene: NA; J gene: TRBJ1-5; V gene: TRBV6-4; CDR3 protein: CAKWQGGPQPQHF; CDR3 DNA: TGTGCCAAGTGGCAGGGTGGGCCTCAGCCCCAGCATTTT
clone size: NA; D gene: TRBD1; J gene: TRBJ2-2; V gene: TRBV27; CDR3 protein: CASSLRQGTGELFF; CDR3 DNA: TGTGCCAGCAGTTTGCGACAGGGCACCGGGGAGCTGTTTTTT
clone size: NA; D gene: NA; J gene: TRBJ2-7; V gene: TRBV19; CDR3 protein: CASSIGVYEQYF; CDR3 DNA: TGTGCCAGTAGTATAGGAGTCTACGAGCAGTACTTC
clone size: NA; D gene: NA; J gene: TRBJ1-4; V gene: TRBV4-2; CDR3 protein: CASSQSGAGPRQEKLFF; CDR3 DNA: TGTGCCAGCAGCCAATCTGGGGCAGGCCCTCGGCAGGAAAAACTGTTTTTT
clone size: NA; D gene: TRBD2; J gene: TRBJ2-1; V gene: TRBV5-1; CDR3 protein: CASSLDPGTSSGEQFF; CDR3 DNA: TGCGCCAGCAGCTTGGACCCCGGGACTAGCTCGGGTGAGCAGTTCTTC
clone size: NA; D gene: TRBD2; J gene: TRBJ2-7; V gene: TRBV6-1; CDR3 protein: CASSALSSGAYEQYF; CDR3 DNA: TGTGCCAGCAGTGCCCTTAGTAGCGGGGCCTACGAGCAGTACTTC
clone size: NA; D gene: NA; J gene: TRBJ2-1; V gene: TRBV6-6; CDR3 protein: CASSFPGSYNEQFF; CDR3 DNA: TGTGCCAGCAGTTTCCCCGGCTCCTACAATGAGCAGTTCTTC